These 19 T cell receptor beta chains originate from one sample sequenced in a study of PD-1 blockade in classical Hodgkin lymphoma. Each and every patient relapsed after autologous stem cell transplantation, and patients got differing brentuximab vedotin exposure. This table comes from immunoSEQ multiplex PCR, and its TCRdb copy is limited to in-frame clones, with some not included. This table has over 12,000 clones, roughly 68% appearing once. The specimen was peripheral blood mononuclear cells (PBMCs), collected at baseline. All receptors derive from a human donor with classical Hodgkin lymphoma.

V usage is TRBV1 and J usage is TRBJ1-5; no check of the table's D call, TRBD1, against the DNA was made. TRBV1 is a pseudogene. The CDR3 spans 15 residues. CDR3 loop: CASSQDRVYNQPQHF. The CDR3 DNA follows: TGCGCCAGCAGCCAAGACAGGGTGTACAATCAGCCCCAGCATTTT.

This clone counts as medium-sized. The chain carries TRBV9 and TRBJ1-1, with 8 bases aligning to TRBD1. This CDR3 comprises 15 residues. The trim removed 0 bases at V and 4 bases at J, leaving 5 bases unmatched. CDR1 is SGDLS and CDR2 is YYNGEE in the germline V gene. In nucleotides, the CDR3 is TGTGCCAGCAGCGTAGAGGCAGGGGGCATCACTGAAGCTTTCTTT. This encodes CASSVEAGGITEAFF.

Here the CDR3 reads CASSLGTSEYYNEQFF. The DNA for the CDR3 is TGTGCCAGCAGTTTAGGGACTAGCGAGTACTACAATGAGCAGTTCTTC. The chain carries TRBV28 and TRBJ2-1, with 10 bases lining up with TRBD2. V was clipped by 2 bases and J by 3 bases; unmatched bases: 4. Germline V CDR1 and CDR2: MDHEN, SYDVKM. This CDR3 has 16 amino acids.

The rearrangement links TRBV6-6 to TRBJ1-1; possibly TRBD1 for D (6 bases). In germline, CDR1 is MNHNY, CDR2 SVGAGI (reference sequence). Trimming shortened V by 6 bases and J by 11 bases, and 16 bases separated the two germline ends. CDR3 size: 12 residues. The CDR3 is CASSRTENEAFF. CDR3 DNA sequence: TGTGCCAGCAGCAGGACAGAAAATGAGGCTTTCTTT.

In DNA, the CDR3 is TGTGCCAGCAGCTTAGGGTATGCCGGGGAGCTGTTTTTT. This encodes CASSLGYAGELFF. The rearrangement links TRBV11-2 to TRBJ2-2; D gene uncertain. Looked up from germline, CDR1 is SGHAT and CDR2 is FQNNGV. There are 13 residues in the CDR3. V lost 1 base and J 6 bases, leaving 6 bases between the germline ends.

The rearrangement uses TRBV7-8 and TRBJ2-4; weak D call: TRBD1 (7 bases). Deletions cut 2 bases from V and 11 bases from J, with 13 bases between. Germline CDR1 and CDR2: SGHVS and FQNEAQ. The CDR3 runs 13 residues. CDR3 region: CASSLRQGEVQYF. In DNA form, the CDR3 reads TGTGCCAGCAGCTTACGGCAGGGGGAGGTTCAGTACTTC.

The CDR3 is CASSLDRAEGGNTIYF. CDR3 coding DNA: TGTGCCAGCAGCTTAGATAGGGCAGAGGGTGGAAACACCATATATTTT. V usage is TRBV11-2 and J usage is TRBJ1-3; D unclear. Deletions cut 0 bases from V and 3 bases from J, with 12 bases between. The germline gives CDR1 SGHAT, CDR2 FQNNGV. The CDR3 loop spans 16 amino acids.

This clone has only a few counts. The V call is TRBV19, the J call TRBJ2-1, with 9 bases matching TRBD2. The ends lost 4 bases at V and 6 bases at J; junction bases unmatched: 4. Germline V CDR1 and CDR2: LNHDA, SQIVND (reference sequence). CDR3 length equals 14 residues. The CDR3 region has the DNA TGTGCCAGTAGTACTAGCGGGATAAGCAATGAGCAGTTCTTC. Translated, it gives CASSTSGISNEQFF.

There are a few counts of this clone. This rearrangement joins TRBV18 to TRBJ1-1, with a weak D call TRBD1 (5 bases). There are 13 residues in the CDR3. V was cut by 3 bases and J by 6 bases, with 11 bases left in between. Germline CDR1 KGHSH, CDR2 LQKENI. CDR3 sequence: CASSPSGTPEAFF. Here the CDR3 DNA reads TGTGCCAGCTCACCGTCCGGGACCCCTGAAGCTTTCTTT.

The chain couples TRBV7-8 to TRBJ2-6, with unresolved D. The CDR3 is 18 amino acids. Germline CDR1 reads SGHVS; CDR2 reads FQNEAQ. Deletions cut 3 bases from V and 0 bases from J, with 15 bases between. Written as DNA, the CDR3 is TGTGCCAGCAGCTTCCGTGAACAAATGCGCTCTGGGGCCAACGTCCTGACTTTC. Its translation is CASSFREQMRSGANVLTF.

J is TRBJ2-2 and V is TRBV5-6, with D maybe TRBD1 (6 bases). The CDR3 covers 18 residues. The germline V and J ends were trimmed by 0 bases and 0 bases, with 15 bases remaining between them. CDR1 is SGHDT, CDR2 YYEEEE, per germline. CDR3 sequence reads: CASSLVGVGHSNTGELFF. CDR3 bases: TGTGCCAGCAGCTTGGTTGGGGTGGGACACTCGAACACCGGGGAGCTGTTTTTT.

The chain is built from TRBV4-1 and TRBJ2-3, with D possibly TRBD2 on 6 matching bases. This CDR3 region has 14 residues. Deletions cut 0 bases from V and 7 bases from J, with 11 bases between. Germline V lookup: CDR1 MGHRA, CDR2 YSYEKL. CDR3 sequence: CASSQEGGRYTQYF. CDR3 DNA sequence: TGCGCCAGCAGCCAAGAGGGGGGTCGCTATACGCAGTATTTT.

The chain has TRBV19 and TRBJ1-5, with D possibly matching TRBD1 (5 bases). Trimming removed 5 bases from V and 3 bases from J, with 11 bases in between. The CDR3 is made up of 14 amino acids. Per the germline V gene, CDR1 is LNHDA and CDR2 is SQIVND (reference sequence). CDR3 DNA sequence: TGTGCCAGTAGTCGGCAGGGAATCAATCAGCCCCAGCATTTT. Its translation is CASSRQGINQPQHF. Together with reference TRBV19 and TRBJ1-5, the CDR3 gives the full variable domain: DGGITQSPKYLFRKEGQNVTLSCEQNLNHDAMYWYRQDPGQGLRLIYYSQIVNDFQKGDIAEGYSVSREKKESFPLTVTSAQKNPTAFYLCASSRQGINQPQHFGDGTRLSIL.

This clone occurred a few times. This clone may be a read error of a much larger clone one base away. Other nucleotide sequences from this sample produce the same CDR3. V and J are TRBV19 and TRBJ2-1, with 9 bases identical to TRBD2. The CDR3 totals 15 residues. Germline CDR1 LNHDA, CDR2 SQIVND (reference sequence). After removal of 1 base from V and 5 bases from J, the junction contained 3 bases not matched to a gene. This CDR3 reads CASSIVPSGNNEQFF. The CDR3 region has the DNA TGTGCCAGTAGTATAGTCCCTAGCGGGAACAATGAGCAGTTCTTC. The whole variable domain, filled in from reference TRBV19 and TRBJ2-1, reads DGGITQSPKYLFRKEGQNVTLSCEQNLNHDAMYWYRQDPGQGLRLIYYSQIVNDFQKGDIAEGYSVSREKKESFPLTVTSAQKNPTAFYLCASSIVPSGNNEQFFGPGTRLTVL.

As concerns this clone: The sample has other DNA sequences that encode this CDR3 too. This chain connects TRBV19 to TRBJ1-5, with 8 bases fitting TRBD1. There are 15 residues in the CDR3. Unmatched junction bases numbered 9, after V lost 6 bases and J lost 5 bases. Looked up from germline, CDR1 is LNHDA and CDR2 is SQIVND (reference sequence). This chain's CDR3 is CASSVDRVGDQPQHF. The CDR3 DNA reads as TGTGCCAGTAGCGTGGACAGGGTGGGGGATCAGCCCCAGCATTTT.

This chain links TRBV7-9 with TRBJ1-2, with 11 bases that match TRBD1. CDR1 and CDR2 (germline): SEHNR, FQNEAQ (reference sequence). The CDR3 runs 15 residues. After removal of 6 bases from V and 5 bases from J, the junction contained 8 bases not matched to a gene. The CDR3 sequence is CASRYGQGALYGYTF. DNA for the CDR3: TGTGCCAGCAGATACGGACAGGGGGCGTTATATGGCTACACCTTC.

This clone appeared once. J is TRBJ1-1 and V is TRBV11-2, with D uncertain. Trimming left V 5 bases short and J 7 bases short, with 8 bases between. This CDR3 comprises 11 residues. Germline CDR1 SGHAT, CDR2 FQNNGV. The CDR3 protein is CASSPLSEAFF. CDR3 sequence (DNA): TGTGCCAGCAGCCCCCTGAGTGAAGCTTTCTTT.

V usage is TRBV30 and J usage is TRBJ1-6; tentatively, D is TRBD1 (5 bases). Germline-derived CDR1 and CDR2 are GTSNPN and SVGIG (reference sequence). The V and J ends lost 3 bases and 0 bases respectively, with 12 bases between them. The CDR3 is made up of 16 amino acids. CDR3 region: CAWRRPGLSYNSPLHF. The CDR3 region has the DNA TGTGCCTGGAGACGACCGGGACTCTCCTATAATTCACCCCTCCACTTT.

The rearrangement links TRBV9 to TRBJ1-1; possibly TRBD1 for D (5 bases). The CDR3 is made up of 12 amino acids. V shed 5 bases and J shed 1 base, with 6 bases lying between them. The germline CDR1 and CDR2 sequences are SGDLS and YYNGEE. This CDR3 is CASSGQNTEAFF. DNA of the CDR3: TGTGCCAGCAGTGGACAGAACACTGAAGCTTTCTTT.